This TCR beta chain was captured by sequencing in a study of regulatory dendritic cells for organ transplantation. Overall study context: Regulatory dendritic cells came from monocytes given vitamin D3 and IL-10.

TCRdb's copy holds only in-frame clones and misses some; the assay was immunoSEQ multiplex PCR. There are some 11,000 clones in the sample; 65% to 85% occur only once, and roughly 2.6% lies in the top ten. The V gene's germline CDR1 is SGHRS and CDR2 YFSETQ. Unmatched junction bases numbered 10, after V lost 0 bases and J lost 5 bases. The CDR3 runs to 16 residues. This clone turned up a few times. Antigen specificity is unknown. Sorted subsets were CFSE-labeled and cultured around five days with allogeneic dendritic cells. The sequence was collected from a human donor in good health. Source material: memory CD4+ T cells from blood cultured with regulatory dendritic cells. The subset is: CD45RO+ memory T cells. The rearrangement uses TRBV5-1 and TRBJ1-2; TRBD1 aligns across 7 bases. The CDR3 DNA reads as TGCGCCAGCAGCTTGGCCGGAGGGGGCGATGGGTATGGCTACACCTTC. Residues: CASSLAGGGDGYGYTF. Drawing the rest from reference TRBV5-1 and TRBJ1-2, the complete variable domain is KAGVTQTPRYLIKTRGQQVTLSCSPISGHRSVSWYQQTPGQGLQFLFEYFSETQRNKGNFPGRFSGRQFSNSRSEMNVSTLELGDSALYLCASSLAGGGDGYGYTFGSGTRLTVV.